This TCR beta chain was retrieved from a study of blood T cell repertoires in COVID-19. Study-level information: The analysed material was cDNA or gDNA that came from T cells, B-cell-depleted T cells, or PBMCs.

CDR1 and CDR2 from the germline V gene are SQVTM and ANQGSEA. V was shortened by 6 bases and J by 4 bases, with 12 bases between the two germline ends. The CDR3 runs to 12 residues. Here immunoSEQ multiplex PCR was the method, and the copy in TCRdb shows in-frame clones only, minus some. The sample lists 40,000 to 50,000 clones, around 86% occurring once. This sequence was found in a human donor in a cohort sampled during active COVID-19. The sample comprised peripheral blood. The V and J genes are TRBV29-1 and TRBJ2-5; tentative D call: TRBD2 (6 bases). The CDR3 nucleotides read TGCAGCGTCCAGGGAGGAGTAGAGACCCAGTACTTC. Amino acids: CSVQGGVETQYF.